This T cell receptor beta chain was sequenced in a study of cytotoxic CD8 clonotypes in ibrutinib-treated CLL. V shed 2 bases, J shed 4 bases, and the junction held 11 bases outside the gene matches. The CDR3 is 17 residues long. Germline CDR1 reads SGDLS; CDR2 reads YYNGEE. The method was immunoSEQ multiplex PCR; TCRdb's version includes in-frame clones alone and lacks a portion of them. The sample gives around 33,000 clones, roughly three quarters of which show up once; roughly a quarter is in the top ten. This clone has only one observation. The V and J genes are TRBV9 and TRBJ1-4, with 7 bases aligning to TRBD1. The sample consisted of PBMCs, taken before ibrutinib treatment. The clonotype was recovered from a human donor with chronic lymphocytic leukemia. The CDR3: CASSVSSSTGNNEKLFF. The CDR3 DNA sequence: TGTGCCAGCAGCGTGAGTTCGTCGACAGGGAATAATGAAAAACTGTTTTTT.